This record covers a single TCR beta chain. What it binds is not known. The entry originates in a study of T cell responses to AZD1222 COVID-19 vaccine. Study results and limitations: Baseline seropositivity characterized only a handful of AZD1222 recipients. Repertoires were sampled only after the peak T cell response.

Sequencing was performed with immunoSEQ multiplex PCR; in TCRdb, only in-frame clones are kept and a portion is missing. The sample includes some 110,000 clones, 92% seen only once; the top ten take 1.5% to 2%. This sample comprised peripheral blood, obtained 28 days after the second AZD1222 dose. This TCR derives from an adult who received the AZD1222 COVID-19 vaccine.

CDR3 in amino acids: CAISDPDRIRGDGYTF. DNA for the CDR3: TGTGCCATCAGTGATCCTGACAGGATTCGGGGGGATGGCTACACCTTC. The chain uses TRBV10-3 and TRBJ1-2; D is perhaps TRBD1 (6 bases). CDR1 is ENHRY, CDR2 SYGVKD, per germline. Deletions cut 3 bases from V and 6 bases from J, with 20 bases between. The CDR3 is 16 amino acids.